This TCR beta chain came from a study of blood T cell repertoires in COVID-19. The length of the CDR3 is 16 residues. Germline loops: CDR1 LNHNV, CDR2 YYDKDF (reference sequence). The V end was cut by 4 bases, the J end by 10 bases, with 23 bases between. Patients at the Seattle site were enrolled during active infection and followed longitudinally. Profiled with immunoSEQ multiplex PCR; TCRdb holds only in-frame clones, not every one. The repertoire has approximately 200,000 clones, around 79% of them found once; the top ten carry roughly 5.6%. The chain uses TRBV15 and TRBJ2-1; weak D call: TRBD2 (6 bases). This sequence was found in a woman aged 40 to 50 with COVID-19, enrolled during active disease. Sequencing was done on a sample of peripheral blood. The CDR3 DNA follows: TGTGCCACCAGCAACCCCAATGGGCGGAGGGGATGGGAGCAGTTCTTC. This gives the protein CATSNPNGRRGWEQFF.